The T cell receptor (beta chain) described here comes from a study of T cell responses to AZD1222 COVID-19 vaccine. General observations from the study: Possibly, clonal diversity was underestimated; donors were largely white British and included more females.

Using immunoSEQ multiplex PCR, the repertoire was profiled, and TCRdb retains in-frame clones only, with some absent. This table holds 60,000 to 100,000 clones, 92% found once. The CDR3 loop spans 13 amino acids. From germline, CDR1 is MNHNS and CDR2 SASEGT. As to this clone: Its antigen is currently unknown. One end of the junction does not line up with germline, which may come from a read error.

The genes are TRBV6-1 and TRBJ1-5; 7 bases match TRBD1. Sample: peripheral blood, taken on day 0 of MenACWY control vaccination. This clonotype originated in an adult in good health. The CDR3 DNA follows: TGTGCCAGCAGAGAAGACAGGGTCGGGCCCCAGCATTTT. Translated: CASREDRVGPQHF.